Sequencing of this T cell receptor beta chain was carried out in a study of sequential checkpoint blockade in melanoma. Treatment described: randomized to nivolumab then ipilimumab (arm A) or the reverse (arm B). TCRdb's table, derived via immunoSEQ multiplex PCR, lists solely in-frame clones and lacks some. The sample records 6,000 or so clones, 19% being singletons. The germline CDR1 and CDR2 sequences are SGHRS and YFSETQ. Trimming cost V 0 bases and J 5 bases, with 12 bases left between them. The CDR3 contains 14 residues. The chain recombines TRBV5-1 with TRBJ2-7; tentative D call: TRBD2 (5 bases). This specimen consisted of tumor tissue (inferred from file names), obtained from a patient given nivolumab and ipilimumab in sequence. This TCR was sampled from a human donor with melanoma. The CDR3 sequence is CASSLGGFSDEQYF. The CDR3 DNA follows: TGCGCCAGCAGCTTGGGGGGTTTTAGCGACGAGCAGTACTTC.